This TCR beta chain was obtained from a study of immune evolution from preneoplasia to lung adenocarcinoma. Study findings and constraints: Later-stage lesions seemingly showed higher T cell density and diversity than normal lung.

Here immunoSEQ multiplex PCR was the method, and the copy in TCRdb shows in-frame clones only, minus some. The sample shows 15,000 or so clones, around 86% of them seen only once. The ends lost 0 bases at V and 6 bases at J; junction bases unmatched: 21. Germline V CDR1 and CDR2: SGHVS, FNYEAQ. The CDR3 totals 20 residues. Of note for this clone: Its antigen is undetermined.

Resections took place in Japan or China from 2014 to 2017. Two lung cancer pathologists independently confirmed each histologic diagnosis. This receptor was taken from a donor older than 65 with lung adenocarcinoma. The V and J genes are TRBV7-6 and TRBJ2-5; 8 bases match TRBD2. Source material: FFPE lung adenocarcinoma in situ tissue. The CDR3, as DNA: TGTGCCAGCAGCTTAGCGGAGGGTAGCGGGATCGCGGGGCAAATGAAGACCCAGTACTTC. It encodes CASSLAEGSGIAGQMKTQYF.